These 31 T cell receptor beta chains were all obtained from the same sample, sequenced in a study of blood T cell repertoires in COVID-19. The protocol was immunoSEQ multiplex PCR, while the TCRdb copy is restricted to in-frame clones and leaves out a portion. The sample shows about 120,000 clones, around 87% of them seen only once. Sequences were obtained from peripheral blood. The receptors shown here come from a woman aged 45-65 years with acute or convalescent COVID-19.

With respect to this clone: The identical CDR3 is also encoded by other nucleotide sequences in the sample. The V and J genes are TRBV7-2 and TRBJ1-5; D is uncertain. CDR3 length equals 14 residues. Per the germline V gene, CDR1 is SGHTA and CDR2 is FQGNSA. V was pared by 1 base and J by 7 bases, with 11 bases between. The CDR3 DNA reads TGTGCCAGCAGCTTAGAACGAGGAGGGCAGCCCCAGCATTTT. Translating gives CASSLERGGQPQHF.

This rearrangement joins TRBV6-2 or TRBV6-3 to TRBJ2-7; 8 bases are shared with TRBD2. The CDR3 covers 15 residues. CDR1 MNHEY and CDR2 SVGEGT come from the germline V gene. Trimming took 6 bases from V and 3 from J; bases not matched to a gene: 10. CDR3 sequence (DNA): TGTGCCAGCAGCCGCGGGTTAGCGGGAAACTACGAGCAGTACTTC. Its protein product is CASSRGLAGNYEQYF.

The gene calls are TRBV4-3 and TRBJ1-1, with D unclear. V was shortened by 2 bases and J by 2 bases, with 9 bases between the two germline ends. The germline CDR1 and CDR2 sequences are LGHNA and YSLEER. The CDR3 sequence is 14 residues long. In DNA form, the CDR3 reads TGCGCCAGCAGCCAATCTAACGAAAACACTGAAGCTTTCTTT. It is translated as CASSQSNENTEAFF.

The chain couples TRBV5-1 to TRBJ2-2; a weak D match, TRBD1 (6 bases). CDR3 length equals 13 residues. CDR1 is SGHRS and CDR2 is YFSETQ in the germline V gene. V was pared by 2 bases and J by 6 bases, with 8 bases between. Here the CDR3 DNA reads TGCGCCAGCAGCTTTACAGGGTCCGGGGAGCTGTTTTTT. Protein product: CASSFTGSGELFF.

The V and J genes are TRBV7-6 and TRBJ1-4; D possibly corresponds to TRBD1 (6 bases). V dropped 3 bases and J dropped 3 bases, with 14 bases sitting between them. Germline CDR1 and CDR2: SGHVS and FNYEAQ. The CDR3 sequence is 16 residues long. The DNA for the CDR3 is TGTGCCAGCAGCTTGGGGGCAGGGAAAGCTAATGAAAAACTGTTTTTT. It encodes CASSLGAGKANEKLFF. The full variable domain, with the rest looked up from reference TRBV7-6 and TRBJ1-4, is GAGVSQSPRYKVTKRGQDVALRCDPISGHVSLYWYRQALGQGPEFLTYFNYEAQQDKSGLPNDRFSAERPEGSISTLTIQRTEQRDSAMYRCASSLGAGKANEKLFFGSGTQLSVL.

In its sample, this clone was seen once. The chain is built from TRBV10-3 and TRBJ2-3, with 12 nucleotides matching TRBD2. V lost 2 bases to trimming and J lost 6 bases; unmatched junction nucleotides: 6. This CDR3 comprises 16 residues. Germline CDR1 and CDR2: ENHRY and SYGVKD. Here the CDR3 reads CAISEPGTSGLDTQYF. The CDR3 nucleotides are TGTGCCATCAGTGAGCCGGGGACTAGCGGGTTGGATACGCAGTATTTT.

This clone was found a few times. The V gene is TRBV3-1 (or the pseudogene TRBV3-2), the J gene TRBJ1-1; possible D gene TRBD1, 5 bases. CDR1 and CDR2 (germline): LGHDT, YNNKEL (reference sequence). Trimming stripped 1 base from V and 1 base from J, with 13 bases between. The CDR3 consists of 16 residues. CDR3 sequence reads: CASSQVGRASNTEAFF. The CDR3 nucleotides are TGTGCCAGCAGCCAAGTAGGCAGGGCTTCGAACACTGAAGCTTTCTTT.

The chain combines TRBV6-2 or TRBV6-3 with TRBJ2-3, with 12 bases lining up with TRBD1. CDR3 length: 14 amino acids. Germline V gene lookup returns CDR1 MNHEY and CDR2 SVGEGT. Trimming took 4 bases from V and 7 from J; bases not matched to a gene: 3. The CDR3 DNA sequence: TGTGCCAGCAGTTGGGACAGGGGGCGGAATACGCAGTATTTT. Protein sequence: CASSWDRGRNTQYF.

The sample holds one count of this clone. The chain uses TRBV30 and TRBJ1-5, with 7 nucleotides matching TRBD1. The CDR3 sequence is 12 residues long. V lost 5 bases and J lost 5; bases outside the gene matches: 3. CDR1 is GTSNPN, CDR2 SVGIG, per germline (reference sequence). CDR3 DNA sequence: TGTGCCTGGGGAGACAGGGATCAGCCCCAGCATTTT. Translating gives CAWGDRDQPQHF.

The chain employs TRBV29-1 and TRBJ1-2; the match to TRBD1 covers 9 bases. CDR3 length equals 13 residues. Germline V gene lookup returns CDR1 SQVTM and CDR2 ANQGSEA. Losses at the gene ends were 5 bases for V and 8 bases for J; bases not matched to a gene: 9. The CDR3 spells CSVYGQGTWGYTF. CDR3 nucleotide sequence: TGCAGCGTTTACGGACAGGGGACGTGGGGCTACACCTTC.

The genes are TRBV2 and TRBJ1-5; the D gene is possibly TRBD1 (6 bases). Trimming took off 6 bases at V and 6 bases at J, with 18 bases between the two ends. The CDR3 loop spans 15 amino acids. CDR1 is SNHLY, CDR2 FYNNEI, per germline. CDR3 nucleotides: TGTGCCAGCAGCATGTTAGGGGGAAAGGGTCAGCCCCAGCATTTT. Its protein is CASSMLGGKGQPQHF.

V and J are TRBV9 and TRBJ1-2; TRBD1 aligns across 7 bases. V lost 3 bases and J lost 6; bases outside the gene matches: 11. The CDR3 is made up of 15 amino acids. Germline-derived CDR1 and CDR2 are SGDLS and YYNGEE. CDR3 bases: TGTGCCAGCAGCGCGATTATCAGGGGGGAGCATGGCTACACCTTC. Protein: CASSAIIRGEHGYTF. Combining the CDR3 with reference TRBV9 and TRBJ1-2 gives the whole variable domain DSGVTQTPKHLITATGQRVTLRCSPRSGDLSVYWYQQSLDQGLQFLIQYYNGEERAKGNILERFSAQQFPDLHSELNLSSLELGDSALYFCASSAIIRGEHGYTFGSGTRLTVV.

This sequence joins TRBV7-9 and TRBJ2-1, with 10 bases matching TRBD2. V trimming: 4 bases; J trimming: 1 base; junction bases outside the gene matches: 7. The CDR3 consists of 17 residues. Germline assignment: CDR1 SEHNR and CDR2 FQNEAQ (reference sequence). The CDR3 coding sequence is TGTGCCAGCAGCTACTTAACTAGCGGGGAATCCTACAATGAGCAGTTCTTC. It codes for CASSYLTSGESYNEQFF.

The rearrangement joins TRBV11-3 to TRBJ2-4; weak D call: TRBD2 (5 bases). Germline V lookup: CDR1 SGHNT, CDR2 YENEEA. The CDR3 sequence is 13 residues long. Deletions cut 4 bases from V and 10 bases from J, with 14 bases between. CDR3 bases: TGTGCCAGCAGCTCGTGGGTTGGGGAGATTCAGTACTTC. Translating it yields CASSSWVGEIQYF.

In its sample, this clone was seen once. The chain joins TRBV6-6 to TRBJ1-1, with D perhaps matching TRBD1 (5 bases). Germline CDR1 and CDR2: MNHNY and SVGAGI (reference sequence). Trimming shortened V by 2 bases and J by 5 bases, and 12 bases separated the two germline ends. This CDR3 comprises 14 residues. CDR3 residues: CASSYAQDGTEAFF. CDR3 DNA: TGTGCCAGCAGTTACGCACAGGATGGGACTGAAGCTTTCTTT.

This clone is a singleton in its sample. This chain connects TRBV6-2 or TRBV6-3 to TRBJ1-1, with TRBD1 matching 7 bases. The CDR3 loop spans 14 amino acids. V lost 5 bases and J lost 1; bases outside the gene matches: 4. The germline V gene has CDR1 MNHEY and CDR2 SVGEGT. CDR3 sequence (DNA): TGTGCCAGCAGTCCCGGACAGGAGAACACTGAAGCTTTCTTT. This sequence encodes CASSPGQENTEAFF.

This clone was picked up one time. This chain joins TRBV10-3 and TRBJ2-3; TRBD1 aligns across 12 bases. The CDR3 has 17 residues. Germline lookup yields CDR1 ENHRY and CDR2 SYGVKD. V shed 6 bases, J shed 2 bases, and the junction held 9 bases outside the gene matches. In DNA form, the CDR3 reads TGTGCCATCAGCCCCGGGACAGGGGGCCGGAACACAGATACGCAGTATTTT. Its translation is CAISPGTGGRNTDTQYF.

The V gene is TRBV6-5, the J gene TRBJ2-3; unclear D gene. The CDR3 spans 16 residues. V lost 2 bases, J lost 2 bases, and 14 bases lay in between. The germline gives CDR1 MNHEY, CDR2 SVGAGI. CDR3 nucleotide sequence: TGTGCCAGCAGTTACCAGTTCGGCGGTAACACAGATACGCAGTATTTT. Its translation is CASSYQFGGNTDTQYF.

The chain joins TRBV25-1 to TRBJ2-7; 7 positions agree with TRBD1. Germline lookup yields CDR1 MGHDK and CDR2 SYGVNS. The CDR3 covers 14 residues. The V segment lost 4 bases and the J segment 2 bases; nucleotides outside the gene matches: 5. In nucleotides, the CDR3 is TGTGCCAGCAGTGGTACAGGGGTCCCCTACGAGCAGTACTTC. This encodes CASSGTGVPYEQYF.

V and J are TRBV10-3 and TRBJ1-2; D possibly corresponds to TRBD1 (5 bases). Germline values: CDR1 ENHRY, CDR2 SYGVKD. The CDR3 covers 17 residues. V lost 2 bases to trimming and J lost 0 bases, with 16 bases between them. CDR3 nucleotides: TGTGCCATCAGTGAGGTGTGGGGCGGAGTCGCTAACTATGGCTACACCTTC. This sequence encodes CAISEVWGGVANYGYTF.

The rearrangement links TRBV12-5 to TRBJ2-5; a weak D match, TRBD2 (6 bases). Per germline, CDR1 LGHNT and CDR2 FRNRAP. This CDR3 has 17 residues. V was cut by 3 bases and J by 2 bases, with 19 bases left in between. The CDR3 DNA reads as TGTGCTAGTGGTTTTTCGTCCGGGGTGGGGGGTCAAGAGACCCAGTACTTC. Amino acid sequence: CASGFSSGVGGQETQYF.

CDR3 sequence (DNA): TGTGCCAGCAGCTTAGGGTCAACAGGGCCCTATGGCTACACCTTC. It encodes CASSLGSTGPYGYTF. V gene TRBV7-6 combines with J gene TRBJ1-2; tentative D call: TRBD1 (6 bases). The CDR3 length is 15 residues. V lost 1 base, J lost 4 bases, and 13 bases lay in between. CDR1 and CDR2 from the germline V gene are SGHVS and FNYEAQ.

The J gene is TRBJ1-4, the V gene TRBV19, with TRBD1 identical over 7 bases. CDR3 length equals 15 residues. Germline CDR1 is LNHDA and CDR2 is SQIVND (reference sequence). Trimming took 3 bases from V and 2 from J; bases not matched to a gene: 3. In DNA form, the CDR3 reads TGTGCCAGTAGTATGGGCAGGGGGACTAATGAAAAACTGTTTTTT. It encodes CASSMGRGTNEKLFF.

This chain joins TRBV10-1 and TRBJ2-1; D might be TRBD1 (5 bases). Trimming left V 8 bases short and J 6 bases short, with 8 bases between. CDR1 and CDR2 (germline): WNHNN, SYGVQD (reference sequence). The CDR3 is 11 residues long. In DNA form, the CDR3 reads TGCGCCAGCGGACATCTCAATGAGCAGTTCTTC. As protein: CASGHLNEQFF.

V gene TRBV25-1 combines with J gene TRBJ1-1, with TRBD1 matching 9 bases. The CDR3 totals 15 residues. The germline V gene encodes CDR1 MGHDK and CDR2 SYGVNS. The J segment lost 7 bases and the V segment lost 5 bases, leaving 11 bases of the junction unmatched. The CDR3 region is CASSQGQGWGDEAFF. The DNA for the CDR3 is TGTGCCAGCAGTCAGGGACAGGGATGGGGGGATGAAGCTTTCTTT. Full variable domain (rest looked up from reference TRBV25-1 and TRBJ1-1): EADIYQTPRYLVIGTGKKITLECSQTMGHDKMYWYQQDPGMELHLIHYSYGVNSTEKGDLSSESTVSRIRTEHFPLTLESARPSHTSQYLCASSQGQGWGDEAFFGQGTRLTVV.

V gene TRBV9 combines with J gene TRBJ1-4, with 7 bases identical to TRBD1. The CDR3 has 15 amino acids. Trimming at V came to 4 bases and at J to 8 bases, leaving 11 bases not matched to a gene. Germline values: CDR1 SGDLS, CDR2 YYNGEE. CDR3 sequence reads: CASSSTGAPREKLFF. CDR3 sequence (DNA): TGTGCCAGCAGCTCAACAGGGGCCCCGCGGGAAAAACTGTTTTTT. The full variable domain, with the rest looked up from reference TRBV9 and TRBJ1-4, is DSGVTQTPKHLITATGQRVTLRCSPRSGDLSVYWYQQSLDQGLQFLIQYYNGEERAKGNILERFSAQQFPDLHSELNLSSLELGDSALYFCASSSTGAPREKLFFGSGTQLSVL.

This chain connects TRBV28 to TRBJ2-3; D is possibly TRBD2 (6 bases). The germline V gene encodes CDR1 MDHEN and CDR2 SYDVKM. V was shortened by 7 bases and J by 5 bases, with 16 bases between the two germline ends. The CDR3 is 14 amino acids. The CDR3 DNA sequence: TGTGCCAGCACCCCGGGACTTCGCGGAGATACGCAGTATTTT. The encoded protein is CASTPGLRGDTQYF.

This clone is a singleton in its sample. The V gene is TRBV19, the J gene TRBJ1-3, with a weak D call TRBD1 (6 bases). Germline CDR1 and CDR2: LNHDA and SQIVND (reference sequence). Trimming cost V 7 bases and J 3 bases, with 10 bases left between them. The CDR3 has 13 residues. CDR3 in amino acids: CASNHRDGNTIYF. Here the CDR3 DNA reads TGTGCCAGTAACCACAGGGATGGAAACACCATATATTTT. Full variable domain (missing parts from reference TRBV19 and TRBJ1-3): DGGITQSPKYLFRKEGQNVTLSCEQNLNHDAMYWYRQDPGQGLRLIYYSQIVNDFQKGDIAEGYSVSREKKESFPLTVTSAQKNPTAFYLCASNHRDGNTIYFGEGSWLTVV.

The genes are TRBV27 and TRBJ1-1; TRBD1 aligns across 9 bases. After removal of 7 bases from V and 4 bases from J, the junction contained 10 bases not matched to a gene. From germline, CDR1 is MNHEY and CDR2 SMNVEV (reference sequence). This CDR3 has 15 residues. The CDR3 region is CASKIQGAESTEAFF. The DNA of the CDR3 is TGTGCCAGCAAGATACAGGGGGCTGAATCCACTGAAGCTTTCTTT.

This clone was seen only a few times. The gene calls are TRBV11-3 and TRBJ1-2, with a tentative D call TRBD1 (5 bases). CDR1 and CDR2 from the germline V gene are SGHNT and YENEEA. Trimming left V 6 bases short and J 5 bases short, with 13 bases between. The CDR3 covers 13 residues. The CDR3 sequence: CASSPGGSYGYTF. CDR3 DNA: TGTGCCAGCAGTCCCGGGGGGTCTTATGGCTACACCTTC.

The rearrangement links TRBV6-2 or TRBV6-3 to TRBJ2-7; 7 bases are shared with TRBD2. Germline trimming cut 4 bases from V and 1 base from J; bases unmatched to any gene: 7. Germline CDR1 reads MNHEY; CDR2 reads SVGEGT. This CDR3 contains 15 residues. CDR3 residues: CASSLGGGTSYEQYF. CDR3 DNA sequence: TGTGCCAGCAGTTTGGGGGGAGGGACGTCCTACGAGCAGTACTTC.